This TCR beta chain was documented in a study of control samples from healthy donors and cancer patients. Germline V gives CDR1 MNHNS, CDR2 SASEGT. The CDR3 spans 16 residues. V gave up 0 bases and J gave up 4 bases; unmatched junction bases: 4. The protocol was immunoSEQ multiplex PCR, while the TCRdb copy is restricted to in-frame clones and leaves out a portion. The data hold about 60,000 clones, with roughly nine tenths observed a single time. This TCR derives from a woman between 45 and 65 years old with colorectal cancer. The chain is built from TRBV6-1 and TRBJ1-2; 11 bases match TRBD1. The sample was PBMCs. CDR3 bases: TGTGCCAGCAGTGAAGCTGCGGGACAGGGGGGCTATGGCTACACCTTC. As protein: CASSEAAGQGGYGYTF.